These 32 T cell receptor beta chains were all obtained from the same sample, sequenced in a study of blood T cells in healthy people across ages. Combining a sample-barcoded 5' primer with a J-beta primer mix, a second PCR ran for about 7 to 12 cycles. MiXCR, applied by TCRdb to the 5' RACE reads, yields one record per CDR3 protein. Of about 1.8 million distinct CDR3 sequences in the sample, around 48% were seen once. The sequencing input was blood. These receptors came from a woman in her thirties or forties in good health.

This chain uses TRBV12-3 or TRBV12-4 with TRBJ2-7, with D possibly TRBD2 on 7 matching bases. With 1 base removed from V and 5 bases from J, the gap between germline ends came to 15 bases. The CDR3 extends over 15 amino acids. This chain's CDR3 is CASSLGGGSRHEQYF. The DNA of the CDR3 is TGTGCCAGCAGTTTAGGGGGGGGCAGTCGTCACGAGCAGTACTTC.

This clonotype has a handful of counts. The chain recombines TRBV5-1 with TRBJ2-3, with D perhaps assigned TRBD1 or TRBD2 (6 bases each). The CDR3 totals 15 residues. The V and J ends lost 3 bases and 2 bases respectively, with 13 bases between them. From germline, CDR1 is SGHRS and CDR2 YFSETQ. CDR3 sequence: CASSWRDIDTDTQYF. CDR3 DNA sequence: TGCGCCAGCAGCTGGCGGGACATCGACACAGATACGCAGTATTTT.

The V call is TRBV20-1, the J call TRBJ1-2; TRBD1 is a possible D gene (6 bases). The germline CDR1 and CDR2 sequences are DFQATT and SNEGSKA (reference sequence). V lost 8 bases and J lost 6, with 16 bases in between. The CDR3 loop spans 12 amino acids. The CDR3 reads CSLGGRVDGYTF. CDR3 DNA: TGCAGTCTCGGGGGCAGGGTGGATGGCTACACCTTC.

Of note for this clonotype: The junction and the germline gene differ at one end; a read error may be behind it. The rearrangement links TRBV7-2 to TRBJ2-4; the D gene could be TRBD1 or TRBD2 (6 bases each). Germline loops: CDR1 SGHTA, CDR2 FQGNSA. The CDR3 length is 15 residues. Written as DNA, the CDR3 is TGTGTCAGCAGCGGAGGACTACAGGGCCAAAACATTCAGTACTTC. Translation gives CVSSGGLQGQNIQYF.

This chain uses TRBV18 with TRBJ2-3; 9 nucleotides align to TRBD2. CDR1 and CDR2 (germline): KGHSH, LQKENI. J was trimmed by 6 bases and V by 1 base; bases with no gene match: 8. The CDR3 runs 16 residues. This chain's CDR3 is CASSPRRLAGMDTQYF. CDR3 nucleotide sequence: TGTGCCAGCTCACCACGTCGGCTAGCGGGGATGGATACGCAGTATTTT.

The rearrangement links TRBV5-6 to TRBJ2-5; TRBD2 aligns across 8 bases. V gave up 0 bases and J gave up 4 bases; unmatched junction bases: 8. The length of the CDR3 is 16 residues. The germline V gene encodes CDR1 SGHDT and CDR2 YYEEEE. CDR3 sequence (DNA): TGTGCCAGCAGCTTGGTGGCTAGCGGGCCTCGAGAGACCCAGTACTTC. It codes for CASSLVASGPRETQYF. Drawing the rest from reference TRBV5-6 and TRBJ2-5, the complete variable domain is DAGVTQSPTHLIKTRGQQVTLRCSPKSGHDTVSWYQQALGQGPQFIFQYYEEEERQRGNFPDRFSGHQFPNYSSELNVNALLLGDSALYLCASSLVASGPRETQYFGPGTRLLVL.

The chain has TRBV20-1 and TRBJ1-1; D is unclear. V was clipped by 5 bases and J by 1 base, with 17 bases between them. This CDR3 has 15 residues. Germline assignment: CDR1 DFQATT and CDR2 SNEGSKA (reference sequence). The CDR3 DNA is TGCAGTGCTCCTCCTCGCCTGGGAGAGAACACTGAAGCTTTCTTT. Encoded protein: CSAPPRLGENTEAFF.

A few counts support this clonotype. This chain joins TRBV7-8 and TRBJ1-2, with 7 nucleotides matching TRBD1. Germline V gene data show CDR1 as SGHVS and CDR2 as FQNEAQ. Trimming removed 5 bases from V and 5 bases from J; junction bases left unmatched: 5. The CDR3 totals 13 residues. The CDR3 nucleotides are TGTGCCAGCAGCCGACAGGGAAAATATGGCTACACCTTC. Its translation is CASSRQGKYGYTF.

The chain combines TRBV5-1 with TRBJ1-4; D uncertain. This CDR3 spans 14 amino acids. Trimming took off 4 bases at V and 8 bases at J, with 15 bases between the two ends. Germline V lookup: CDR1 SGHRS, CDR2 YFSETQ. The CDR3 region is CASSPVSFGEKLFF. The DNA of the CDR3 is TGCGCCAGCAGCCCCGTGAGCTTTGGGGAAAAACTGTTTTTT.

As for this clonotype: One end of the junction is discordant with germline, which a read error may explain. This chain uses TRBV4-1 with TRBJ2-4; a possible D gene is TRBD1 (5 bases). Germline CDR1 MGHRA, CDR2 YSYEKL. The CDR3 consists of 17 residues. Here the CDR3 reads CASNQEARELAKNIQYF. DNA of the CDR3: TGCGCCAGCAACCAAGAGGCCAGGGAACTAGCCAAAAACATTCAGTACTTC.

In its sample, this clonotype was seen a few times. The CDR3 sequence is CASSFTGTPSGANVLTF. The CDR3, as DNA: TGTGCCAGCAGTTTCACCGGGACGCCTTCTGGGGCCAACGTCCTGACTTTC. The chain joins TRBV6-2 or TRBV6-3 to TRBJ2-6; D assignment may be TRBD1 or TRBD2 (5 bases each). Between the trimmed V and J ends, which lost 4 bases and 1 base, there was a span of 14 bases. The CDR3 is 17 amino acids. Germline CDR1 and CDR2: MNHEY and SVGEGT.

The V gene is TRBV5-1, the J gene TRBJ2-3; a possible D gene is TRBD2 (5 bases). There are 16 residues in the CDR3. Germline assignment: CDR1 SGHRS and CDR2 YFSETQ. Trimming took 2 bases from V and 3 from J, leaving 16 bases between them. CDR3 sequence: CASSFAGVRMTDTQYF. Here the CDR3 DNA reads TGCGCCAGCAGCTTCGCCGGGGTCCGAATGACAGATACGCAGTATTTT.

The rearrangement links TRBV29-1 to TRBJ2-5; the D gene is possibly TRBD1 (6 bases). With 4 bases removed from V and 11 bases from J, the gap between germline ends came to 23 bases. The CDR3 runs to 14 residues. Germline V gene sequence: CDR1 SQVTM, CDR2 ANQGSEA. CDR3 region: CSVALAGAWNEQYF. In DNA, the CDR3 is TGCAGCGTTGCGCTGGCAGGGGCGTGGAATGAGCAGTACTTC.

This clonotype turned up a few times. CDR3 DNA: TGTGCCAGCAGTTTCATCCCGGGACAGCTCTACGAGCAGTACTTC. Translation: CASSFIPGQLYEQYF. The chain uses TRBV27 and TRBJ2-7, with 7 bases that match TRBD1. Germline V gene lookup returns CDR1 MNHEY and CDR2 SMNVEV (reference sequence). This CDR3 is 15 amino acids long. V gave up 3 bases and J gave up 3 bases; unmatched junction bases: 8.

V usage is TRBV2 and J usage is TRBJ2-3, with D perhaps matching TRBD2 (6 bases). This CDR3 has 17 amino acids. V was shortened by 6 bases and J by 1 base, with 20 bases between the two germline ends. Germline V gives CDR1 SNHLY, CDR2 FYNNEI. CDR3 loop: CASSRRGAAAGTDTQYF. In DNA form, the CDR3 reads TGTGCCAGCAGCCGGAGGGGTGCAGCAGCAGGCACAGATACGCAGTATTTT.

The chain has TRBV29-1 and TRBJ2-1; 8 nucleotides align to TRBD1. The J call may be in error: the DNA end matches TRBJ2-7 better. The CDR3 extends over 16 amino acids. Looked up from germline, CDR1 is SQVTM and CDR2 is ANQGSEA. CDR3 loop: CSVEDPRQGAYNEQYF. CDR3 bases: TGCAGCGTTGAAGATCCACGGCAGGGGGCCTACAATGAGCAGTACTTC.

This clonotype occurred many times. The chain uses TRBV20-1 and TRBJ2-7; D might be TRBD1 (5 bases). The length of the CDR3 is 11 residues. V was cut by 4 bases and J by 4 bases, with 8 bases left in between. Germline V gene sequence: CDR1 DFQATT, CDR2 SNEGSKA (reference sequence). The CDR3 here is CSANRKYEQYF. For the CDR3, the DNA is TGCAGTGCTAACAGGAAATACGAGCAGTACTTC.

The chain carries TRBV20-1 and TRBJ1-2; 12 bases agree with TRBD1. The CDR3 contains 17 residues. V shed 3 bases, J shed 5 bases, and the junction held 13 bases outside the gene matches. Germline CDR1 reads DFQATT; CDR2 reads SNEGSKA (reference sequence). CDR3 amino acids: CSARGQGATDWGYGYTF. In DNA, the CDR3 is TGCAGTGCTAGGGGACAGGGGGCGACCGACTGGGGGTATGGCTACACCTTC.

The chain is built from TRBV28 and TRBJ1-5; D uncertain. CDR1 and CDR2 (germline): MDHEN, SYDVKM. CDR3 length: 15 amino acids. Trimming cost V 5 bases and J 4 bases, with 15 bases left between them. This chain's CDR3 is CASSSSPGENQPQHF. CDR3 nucleotides: TGTGCCAGCAGTAGCTCTCCCGGGGAAAATCAGCCCCAGCATTTT. Full variable domain (missing parts from reference TRBV28 and TRBJ1-5): DVKVTQSSRYLVKRTGEKVFLECVQDMDHENMFWYRQDPGLGLRLIYFSYDVKMKEKGDIPEGYSVSREKKERFSLILESASTNQTSMYLCASSSSPGENQPQHFGDGTRLSIL.

The rearrangement joins TRBV20-1 to TRBJ2-5; D gene uncertain. V was trimmed by 2 bases and J by 5 bases, leaving 15 bases between them. The CDR3 consists of 14 residues. The germline V gene encodes CDR1 DFQATT and CDR2 SNEGSKA (reference sequence). The CDR3 nucleotides are TGCAGTGCTAGAAAGGCCGGCCAGGTGGAGACCCAGTACTTC. The encoded protein is CSARKAGQVETQYF.

This clonotype was found once. V and J are TRBV7-9 and TRBJ1-2, with TRBD1 identical over 8 bases. Germline-derived CDR1 and CDR2 are SEHNR and FQNEAQ (reference sequence). There are 12 residues in the CDR3. The trim removed 3 bases at V and 10 bases at J, leaving 4 bases unmatched. DNA of the CDR3: TGTGCCAGCAGCTTGACAGGGGCGGCCTACACCTTC. As protein: CASSLTGAAYTF.

The chain couples TRBV10-3 to TRBJ2-5, with 7 bases matching TRBD2. Germline loops: CDR1 ENHRY, CDR2 SYGVKD. V was pared by 6 bases and J by 4 bases, with 2 bases of the junction left unmatched. The CDR3 totals 12 residues. This chain's CDR3 is CAISAGVETQYF. In DNA, the CDR3 is TGTGCCATCAGCGCGGGGGTAGAGACCCAGTACTTC.

The table lists this clonotype with a few counts. The V and J genes are TRBV20-1 and TRBJ2-5; 8 bases match TRBD1. Germline V gives CDR1 DFQATT, CDR2 SNEGSKA (reference sequence). The CDR3 extends over 16 amino acids. The trim removed 1 base at V and 3 bases at J, leaving 10 bases unmatched. The CDR3 reads CSARVLGQAVKETQYF. DNA for the CDR3: TGCAGTGCTAGAGTGTTGGGACAGGCCGTTAAAGAGACCCAGTACTTC.

The chain recombines TRBV29-1 with TRBJ2-1; 7 positions agree with TRBD1. The CDR3 runs to 16 residues. Trimming cost V 7 bases and J 0 bases; bases outside gene matches: 12. Germline V gives CDR1 SQVTM, CDR2 ANQGSEA. The CDR3 DNA sequence: TGCAGCGGTACCCCCGTACAGGGGACCTCCTACAATGAGCAGTTCTTC. This codes for CSGTPVQGTSYNEQFF.

CDR3 nucleotides: TGTGCCAGCAGTTACTGGGGCTCTAGAGAGACCCAGTACTTC. This sequence encodes CASSYWGSRETQYF. The rearrangement links TRBV6-5 to TRBJ2-5; D is possibly TRBD1 (5 bases). Germline CDR1 is MNHEY and CDR2 is SVGAGI. Between the trimmed V and J ends, which lost 1 base and 4 bases, there was a span of 10 bases. There are 14 residues in the CDR3.

The J gene is TRBJ1-1, the V gene TRBV5-1, with 9 positions matching TRBD1. The CDR3 covers 16 residues. In germline, CDR1 is SGHRS, CDR2 YFSETQ. The V and J ends lost 5 bases and 0 bases, in that order; junction bases with no gene match: 8. CDR3 sequence (DNA): TGCGCCAGCAGACAACGACAGGGGGATCTGAACACTGAAGCTTTCTTT. Amino acid sequence: CASRQRQGDLNTEAFF. The entire variable domain, with the rest obtained from reference TRBV5-1 and TRBJ1-1, is as follows: KAGVTQTPRYLIKTRGQQVTLSCSPISGHRSVSWYQQTPGQGLQFLFEYFSETQRNKGNFPGRFSGRQFSNSRSEMNVSTLELGDSALYLCASRQRQGDLNTEAFFGQGTRLTVV.

Regarding this clonotype: A read error may account for a junction end that differs from germline. This chain uses TRBV20-1 with TRBJ1-2; 12 positions match TRBD1. The CDR3 runs 16 residues. Germline CDR1 reads DFQATT; CDR2 reads SNEGSKA (reference sequence). The DNA of the CDR3 is TGCAGTGCTGCCAGGGACAGGGGGCGCCGGGATTATGGTTACACCTTC. This encodes CSAARDRGRRDYGYTF.

The chain recombines TRBV4-1 with TRBJ2-2; D is undetermined. This CDR3 region has 16 residues. Trimming removed 0 bases from V and 5 bases from J, with 13 bases in between. Looked up from germline, CDR1 is MGHRA and CDR2 is YSYEKL. The CDR3 sequence: CASSQERLSTTGELFF. The CDR3 DNA reads as TGCGCCAGCAGCCAAGAAAGGTTGAGTACTACCGGGGAGCTGTTTTTT.

The chain uses TRBV4-1 and TRBJ2-1, with TRBD1 identical over 9 bases. The CDR3 length is 11 residues. CDR1 is MGHRA and CDR2 is YSYEKL in the germline V gene. Trimming at V came to 4 bases and at J to 14 bases, leaving 3 bases not matched to a gene. The CDR3 is CASSLGTGKFF. The CDR3 nucleotides read TGCGCCAGCAGCCTCGGGACAGGGAAGTTCTTC.

In this sample, this clonotype turned up a few times. The CDR3 sequence: CSVEVVDRPTDTQYF. The CDR3 DNA is TGCAGCGTTGAAGTAGTCGACAGACCCACAGATACGCAGTATTTT. The V gene is TRBV29-1, the J gene TRBJ2-3; the D gene is possibly TRBD1 (5 bases). CDR1 SQVTM and CDR2 ANQGSEA come from the germline V gene. The V end lost 1 base, the J end lost 2 bases, and 13 bases lay between the germline ends. The CDR3 spans 15 residues.

This clonotype was counted a single time. The chain links TRBV12-3 or TRBV12-4 to TRBJ2-5, with a possible D match to TRBD2 (6 bases). The length of the CDR3 is 17 residues. Trimming shortened V by 1 base and J by 4 bases, and 19 bases separated the two germline ends. The CDR3 DNA follows: TGTGCCAGCAGTTTAGGAGCTGCACGGAGGGGTGGAGAGACCCAGTACTTC. This codes for CASSLGAARRGGETQYF.

The chain employs TRBV6-5 and TRBJ2-3, with D unresolved. The germline gives CDR1 MNHEY, CDR2 SVGAGI. The CDR3 has 14 residues. V lost 7 bases to trimming and J lost 2 bases, with 13 bases between them. Written as DNA, the CDR3 is TGTGCCAGCACCCCATACCTTTCCACAGATACGCAGTATTTT. Its protein product is CASTPYLSTDTQYF.